A single sample gave rise to the 20 T cell receptor beta chains below, sequenced in a study of blood T cell repertoires in COVID-19 (dated by TCRdb to about 2020). Library generation was performed with the immunoSEQ multiplex PCR assay. TCRdb retrieved this table from immuneACCESS and kept in-frame rearrangements only. Not all clones are present; in checked studies, unresolved V genes account for under half, and no reason is known for the remainder. This sample lists tens of thousands of clones; 88% were detected once. The leading ten clones occupy around 21% of the sample. The sequenced material came from peripheral blood. These receptors were obtained from a woman aged 50 to 60 with active or convalescent COVID-19.

This clone has just a few counts. The chain employs TRBV5-6 and TRBJ1-2; D is undetermined. Germline CDR1 SGHDT, CDR2 YYEEEE. V was cut by 1 base and J by 5 bases, with 15 bases left in between. The length of the CDR3 is 15 residues. CDR3 sequence: CASSLYWLQDYGYTF. The CDR3 DNA follows: TGTGCCAGCAGCTTGTACTGGTTGCAGGATTATGGCTACACCTTC.

The chain has TRBV14 and TRBJ1-3; TRBD1 agrees at 7 bases. The junction had 7 bases not matched to a gene; V was cut back by 5 bases and J by 0 bases. Germline CDR1 reads SGHDN; CDR2 reads FVKESK. The CDR3 totals 16 residues. CDR3 DNA sequence: TGTGCCAGCAGCGCCCGACAGGGCCTCTCTGGAAACACCATATATTTT. It is translated as CASSARQGLSGNTIYF.

The genes are TRBV18 and TRBJ2-7; D is perhaps TRBD1 (7 bases). Germline V lookup: CDR1 KGHSH, CDR2 LQKENI. The ends were cut back, 6 bases at V and 2 bases at J, with 11 bases in the middle. This CDR3 has 13 amino acids. CDR3 residues: CASSRDSTYEQYF. In DNA form, the CDR3 reads TGTGCCAGCTCGCGGGACAGCACCTACGAGCAGTACTTC.

The J gene is TRBJ1-1, the V gene TRBV5-4; a possible D gene is TRBD1 (5 bases). Trimming pared 5 bases from V and 3 bases from J, leaving 20 bases between. From germline, CDR1 is SGHNT and CDR2 YYREEE (reference sequence). The CDR3 length is 16 residues. CDR3 sequence reads: CASRPAPAGLHTEAFF. As DNA, the CDR3 is TGTGCCAGCAGACCCGCCCCCGCAGGGCTGCACACTGAAGCTTTCTTT. The whole variable domain, filled in from reference TRBV5-4 and TRBJ1-1, reads ETGVTQSPTHLIKTRGQQVTLRCSSQSGHNTVSWYQQALGQGPQFIFQYYREEENGRGNFPPRFSGLQFPNYSSELNVNALELDDSALYLCASRPAPAGLHTEAFFGQGTRLTVV.

The chain carries TRBV7-2 and TRBJ2-1; D may be TRBD2 (5 bases). There are 12 residues in the CDR3. Trimming took 5 bases from V and 6 from J, leaving 8 bases between them. Germline V gene data show CDR1 as SGHTA and CDR2 as FQGNSA. Here the CDR3 reads CASSPAGNEQFF. The CDR3 nucleotides read TGTGCCAGCAGCCCTGCGGGCAATGAGCAGTTCTTC.

The rearrangement joins TRBV11-1 to TRBJ2-1; 9 nucleotides line up with TRBD2. Trimming cost V 4 bases and J 4 bases; bases outside gene matches: 5. Per the germline V gene, CDR1 is SGHAT and CDR2 is FQDESV (reference sequence). CDR3 length: 15 amino acids. Here the CDR3 reads CASSSSGDFYNEQFF. The CDR3 region has the DNA TGTGCCAGCAGCTCTAGCGGGGACTTTTACAATGAGCAGTTCTTC.

This chain joins TRBV4-1 and TRBJ2-3, with D hard to call. The length of the CDR3 is 14 residues. Germline CDR1 reads MGHRA; CDR2 reads YSYEKL. The ends were cut back, 1 base at V and 5 bases at J, with 10 bases in the middle. Here the CDR3 reads CASSQVGSGDTQYF. The CDR3 DNA follows: TGCGCCAGCAGCCAAGTAGGATCGGGAGATACGCAGTATTTT.

This clone has a handful of counts. The V gene is TRBV19, the J gene TRBJ1-5; the match to TRBD1 covers 9 bases. The CDR3 is 15 amino acids. The J segment lost 5 bases and the V segment lost 6 bases, leaving 8 bases of the junction unmatched. The germline gives CDR1 LNHDA, CDR2 SQIVND (reference sequence). In DNA form, the CDR3 reads TGTGCCAGTAGGGAAGGGACAGGGTTTCATCAGCCCCAGCATTTT. Residues: CASREGTGFHQPQHF.

The chain carries TRBV15 and TRBJ2-7; a possible D gene is TRBD2 (6 bases). V gave up 3 bases and J gave up 2 bases, with 11 bases separating them. Germline V CDR1 and CDR2: LNHNV, YYDKDF (reference sequence). The CDR3 extends over 14 amino acids. The CDR3 region has the DNA TGTGCCACCAGCAGCGCGACTAGAACCTACGAGCAGTACTTC. Residues: CATSSATRTYEQYF.

There are a few counts of this clone. This rearrangement joins TRBV7-8 to TRBJ1-5; the match to TRBD1 covers 7 bases. The CDR3 is 14 amino acids. The trim removed 5 bases at V and 4 bases at J, leaving 5 bases unmatched. CDR1 is SGHVS, CDR2 FQNEAQ, per germline. As DNA, the CDR3 is TGTGCCAGCAGCGTGGGACAGAAAAATCAGCCCCAGCATTTT. This encodes CASSVGQKNQPQHF.

The chain employs TRBV6-1 and TRBJ1-3, with 7 bases lining up with TRBD1. This CDR3 has 16 residues. Germline values: CDR1 MNHNS, CDR2 SASEGT. V was clipped by 3 bases and J by 0 bases; unmatched bases: 5. CDR3 in amino acids: CASSDRGQLSGNTIYF. As DNA, the CDR3 is TGTGCCAGCAGTGATAGGGGGCAACTCTCTGGAAACACCATATATTTT.

The V call is TRBV30, the J call TRBJ2-2, with D uncertain. CDR1 is GTSNPN and CDR2 is SVGIG in the germline V gene (reference sequence). V was pared by 3 bases and J by 2 bases, with 7 bases between. The CDR3 runs 13 residues. In nucleotides, the CDR3 is TGTGCCTGGAGACTATTAAACACCGGGGAGCTGTTTTTT. Translated, it gives CAWRLLNTGELFF. The whole variable domain, filled in from reference TRBV30 and TRBJ2-2, reads SQTIHQWPATLVQPVGSPLSLECTVEGTSNPNLYWYRQAAGRGLQLLFYSVGIGQISSEVPQNLSASRPQDRQFILSSKKLLLSDSGFYLCAWRLLNTGELFFGEGSRLTVL.

The V call is TRBV28, the J call TRBJ2-1; D remains unclear. Germline V lookup: CDR1 MDHEN, CDR2 SYDVKM. V gave up 6 bases and J gave up 1 base, with 25 bases separating them. This CDR3 contains 19 residues. The CDR3 coding sequence is TGTGCCAGCAGCTCACTCCTCGACCCAGGCAATTTATCCTACAATGAGCAGTTCTTC. Translation gives CASSSLLDPGNLSYNEQFF.

The V gene is TRBV11-2, the J gene TRBJ2-7; TRBD2 matches 7 bases. With V trimmed by 1 base and J by 7 bases, 7 bases remained unmatched. This CDR3 is 14 amino acids long. Germline CDR1 reads SGHAT; CDR2 reads FQNNGV. The CDR3 nucleotides read TGTGCCAGCAGCTTAGGGGTTGGAGCGGGAGAGCAGTACTTC. Translation: CASSLGVGAGEQYF.

The chain has TRBV10-2 and TRBJ2-1, with 11 bases fitting TRBD2. The CDR3 runs to 16 residues. Germline CDR1 reads WSHSY; CDR2 reads SAAADI. V shed 3 bases, J shed 3 bases, and the junction held 4 bases outside the gene matches. CDR3 sequence reads: CASSDVGLAVYNEQFF. The CDR3, as DNA: TGCGCCAGCAGTGATGTGGGACTAGCGGTCTACAATGAGCAGTTCTTC.

V usage is TRBV19 and J usage is TRBJ2-1, with 7 bases matching TRBD2. The CDR3 extends over 16 amino acids. Unmatched junction bases numbered 20, after V lost 8 bases and J lost 10 bases. The germline V gene encodes CDR1 LNHDA and CDR2 SQIVND (reference sequence). CDR3 residues: CASWGGRTPNIGEQFF. The DNA for the CDR3 is TGTGCCAGTTGGGGGGGGAGGACCCCAAACATAGGGGAGCAGTTCTTC.

This clone came up a few times. This rearrangement joins TRBV5-5 to TRBJ2-5, with 9 bases identical to TRBD2. The CDR3 has 17 amino acids. Germline CDR1 SGHKS, CDR2 YYEKEE (reference sequence). V shed 7 bases and J 7 bases; nucleotides not matched to a gene: 20. The CDR3 loop reads CASALKGASGIDGTQYF. The DNA for the CDR3 is TGTGCCAGCGCTTTGAAAGGGGCTAGCGGGATTGATGGGACCCAGTACTTC.

The CDR3 DNA is TGTGCCACCAGTGACCCGACAGGGGCTGGCACCGGGGAGCTGTTTTTT. Amino acids: CATSDPTGAGTGELFF. The chain uses TRBV24-1 and TRBJ2-2, with TRBD1 matching 8 bases. The CDR3 runs to 16 residues. CDR1 and CDR2 from the germline V gene are KGHDR and SFDVKD. After removal of 4 bases from V and 4 bases from J, the junction contained 7 bases not matched to a gene.

This clone was seen just once. The V gene is TRBV3-1 (or the pseudogene TRBV3-2), the J gene TRBJ2-5; 12 nucleotides line up with TRBD2. CDR3 length equals 16 residues. Germline CDR1 is LGHDT and CDR2 is YNNKEL (reference sequence). The trim removed 2 bases at V and 5 bases at J, leaving 6 bases unmatched. CDR3: CASSQTRTSGKETQYF. CDR3 coding DNA: TGTGCCAGCAGCCAAACTCGGACTAGCGGGAAGGAGACCCAGTACTTC.

The rearrangement uses TRBV14 and TRBJ2-7; unclear D gene. Germline-derived CDR1 and CDR2 are SGHDN and FVKESK. This CDR3 is 12 amino acids long. V was clipped by 1 base and J by 2 bases, with 3 bases between them. CDR3: CASSQVTYEQYF. The CDR3 DNA sequence: TGTGCCAGCAGCCAAGTCACCTACGAGCAGTACTTC.